This is a list of T cell receptor beta chains from one sample in a study of spatial heterogeneity in lung cancer. TCRdb fed the 5' RACE reads into MiXCR, producing one record per CDR3 protein. The table records under 40,000 distinct CDR3 sequences, 5% to 6.5% of them present only once. Sequencing used PBMCs, obtained at surgery. The origin of the receptors is a female donor with early-stage non-small cell lung cancer. The CDR3 runs from the conserved cysteine through the conserved F or W. The D gene is left open where the match is weak. A row's size may be missing; if present it is once, few, many or a size class.

v_gene	j_gene	abundance	d_gene	CDR3aa	CDR3nt
TRBV6-5	TRBJ1-2	.	.	CASREGTYGYTF	TGTGCCAGCAGGGAAGGGACCTATGGCTACACCTTC
TRBV2	TRBJ2-1	many	TRBD2	CASSEQAGVPGEQFF	TGTGCCAGCAGTGAACAAGCGGGGGTTCCCGGTGAGCAGTTCTTC
TRBV5-4	TRBJ2-5	many	.	CASSPDQGEEETQYF	TGTGCCAGCAGCCCGGATCAAGGAGAAGAAGAGACCCAGTACTTC
TRBV19	TRBJ1-4	many	.	CASTGDNTVSEKLFF	TGTGCCAGTACCGGGGACAATACCGTTTCTGAAAAACTGTTTTTT
TRBV7-2	TRBJ2-1	many	.	CASSALEGEQFF	TGTGCCAGCAGCGCCCTAGAAGGTGAGCAGTTCTTC
TRBV24-1	TRBJ2-7	.	TRBD1	CATSALRTGTGANEQYF	TGTGCCACCAGTGCACTAAGAACCGGGACAGGGGCGAACGAGCAGTACTTC
TRBV4-1	TRBJ1-6	many	.	CASSQTGTGGSPLHF	TGCGCCAGCAGCCAAACCGGGACGGGGGGCTCACCCCTCCACTTT
TRBV5-1	TRBJ2-5	many	.	CASSPGAGTHQETQYF	TGCGCCAGCAGCCCGGGGGCCGGGACGCACCAAGAGACCCAGTACTTC
TRBV3-1	TRBJ2-6	many	.	CASSQFSGANVLTF	TGTGCCAGCAGCCAATTCTCTGGGGCCAACGTCCTGACTTTC
TRBV3-1	TRBJ2-7	many	TRBD2	CASSQGDGGNEQYF	TGTGCCAGCAGCCAAGGTGACGGGGGGAACGAGCAGTACTTC
TRBV5-1	TRBJ2-3	many	.	CATRDITDTQYF	TGCGCCACCCGGGACATCACAGATACGCAGTATTTT
TRBV9	TRBJ1-2	many	TRBD1	CASSVDTGGNYGYTF	TGTGCCAGCAGCGTAGACACAGGGGGTAACTATGGCTACACCTTC
TRBV6-5	TRBJ2-5	many	.	CASSQGTSVGTQYF	TGTGCCAGCAGCCAGGGGACCTCCGTGGGGACCCAGTACTTC
TRBV20-1	TRBJ1-6	many	.	CSARVESSYNSPLHF	TGCAGTGCTAGAGTGGAGAGCTCCTATAATTCACCCCTCCACTTT
TRBV6-5	TRBJ1-6	many	.	CASSSDGIYNSPLHF	TGTGCCAGCAGCTCCGACGGGATCTATAATTCACCCCTCCACTTT
TRBV10-3	TRBJ1-2	many	.	CAISESMGQLYGYTF	TGTGCCATCAGTGAGTCGATGGGGCAGCTCTATGGCTACACCTTC
TRBV28	TRBJ1-6	many	.	CASSPSYRNSPLHF	TGTGCCAGCAGCCCTAGCTACAGGAATTCACCCCTCCACTTT
TRBV6-5	TRBJ2-1	many	.	CASSDGSYNEQFF	TGTGCCAGCAGCGACGGGTCTTACAATGAGCAGTTCTTC
TRBV15	TRBJ1-2	many	.	CATSREPWEEKGYTF	TGTGCCACCAGCAGAGAACCCTGGGAGGAAAAAGGCTACACCTTC
TRBV10-3	TRBJ1-1	many	.	CAIGDRANTEAFF	TGTGCCATCGGTGACAGAGCGAACACTGAAGCTTTCTTT
TRBV7-2	TRBJ1-2	many	.	CASRGPNYGYTF	TGTGCCAGCAGGGGACCTAACTATGGCTACACCTTC
TRBV30	TRBJ2-6	.	.	CAWSRRGGRSGANVLTF	TGTGCCTGGAGTCGGCGGGGAGGTAGATCTGGGGCCAACGTCCTGACTTTC
TRBV6-5	TRBJ2-3	few	TRBD2	CASSYGRAGADTQYF	TGTGCCAGCAGTTACGGGAGGGCGGGGGCAGATACGCAGTATTTT
TRBV5-4	TRBJ1-1	few	TRBD1	CASSPRQGFKNTEAFF	TGTGCCAGCAGCCCCAGACAGGGTTTTAAGAACACTGAAGCTTTCTTT
TRBV6-2/TRBV6-3	TRBJ1-2	.	TRBD1	CASSYWDREVDGYTF	TGTGCCAGCAGTTACTGGGACAGGGAAGTCGATGGCTACACCTTC
TRBV28	TRBJ2-3	many	TRBD2	CASSAGGSVDTQYF	TGTGCCAGCAGTGCGGGGGGCTCAGTAGATACGCAGTATTTT
TRBV12-3/TRBV12-4	TRBJ1-1	few	.	CASSPLGGTEAFF	TGTGCCAGCAGTCCCCTGGGCGGAACTGAAGCTTTCTTT
TRBV4-3	TRBJ2-6	many	.	CASSQGPTGSGANVLTF	TGCGCCAGCAGCCAAGGCCCGACGGGCTCTGGGGCCAACGTCCTGACTTTC
TRBV6-2/TRBV6-3	TRBJ1-1	many	.	CASSYPREGNTEAFF	TGTGCCAGCAGTTACCCCCGGGAAGGGAACACTGAAGCTTTCTTT
TRBV2	TRBJ1-5	many	.	CASSGGVSQPQHF	TGTGCCAGCAGTGGGGGAGTGTCTCAGCCCCAGCATTTT
TRBV19	TRBJ2-3	many	TRBD1	CASAQGSTSTDTQYF	TGTGCCAGCGCACAGGGGTCTACTAGCACAGATACGCAGTATTTT
TRBV5-4	TRBJ2-2	many	TRBD1	CASSSYRGRNTGELFF	TGTGCCAGCAGCTCTTACAGGGGTCGGAACACCGGGGAGCTGTTTTTT
TRBV9	TRBJ2-5	many	.	CASSVDVGVLQETQYF	TGTGCCAGCAGCGTAGATGTCGGGGTCCTACAAGAGACCCAGTACTTC
TRBV6-5	TRBJ2-1	many	.	CASSYSSFDEQFF	TGTGCCAGCAGTTACTCGAGTTTCGATGAGCAGTTCTTC
TRBV28	TRBJ2-2	.	.	CASSFGDLELFF	TGTGCCAGCAGTTTCGGGGACCTAGAGCTGTTTTTT
TRBV2	TRBJ1-1	many	.	CASSRETNTEAFF	TGTGCCAGCAGCAGGGAGACGAACACTGAAGCTTTCTTT
TRBV20-1	TRBJ1-4	many	.	CSARGDFVSGSEKLFF	TGCAGTGCTAGAGGGGACTTCGTATCAGGGAGTGAAAAACTGTTTTTT
TRBV4-2	TRBJ2-7	many	.	CASSSGDSAYEQYF	TGTGCCAGCAGCTCAGGCGACTCGGCCTACGAGCAGTACTTC
TRBV6-5	TRBJ2-1	.	TRBD1	CASSYSRQGSGNEQFF	TGTGCCAGCAGTTACTCTCGACAGGGATCCGGCAATGAGCAGTTCTTC
TRBV10-3	TRBJ1-5	many	TRBD1	CAISDDRGGNQPQHF	TGTGCCATCAGTGACGACAGGGGGGGTAATCAGCCCCAGCATTTT
TRBV30	TRBJ1-5	.	.	CAWSQGLGNQPQHF	TGTGCCTGGAGTCAAGGGTTAGGAAATCAGCCCCAGCATTTT
TRBV2	TRBJ2-2	many	.	CASRTLLNTGELFF	TGTGCCAGTCGGACACTTCTCAACACCGGGGAGCTGTTTTTT
TRBV2	TRBJ1-1	.	.	CASSEKVRLNTEAFF	TGTGCCAGCAGTGAAAAGGTCAGACTGAACACTGAAGCTTTCTTT
TRBV5-4	TRBJ1-1	many	.	CASSSARVAEAFF	TGTGCCAGCAGCTCCGCCCGGGTCGCTGAAGCTTTCTTT
TRBV29-1	TRBJ1-1	many	TRBD1	CSVRTGGHTEAFF	TGCAGCGTCCGGACAGGGGGACACACTGAAGCTTTCTTT
TRBV7-2	TRBJ1-2	many	TRBD1	CASSLNRGANYGYTF	TGTGCCAGCAGCCTTAACAGGGGAGCAAACTATGGCTACACCTTC
TRBV5-1	TRBJ2-5	many	.	CASSLASSLYQETQYF	TGCGCCAGCAGCTTGGCATCGTCCCTGTACCAAGAGACCCAGTACTTC
TRBV6-5	TRBJ1-6	.	.	CASSYRTGRSYNSPLHF	TGTGCCAGCAGTTACCGTACAGGACGCTCCTATAATTCACCCCTCCACTTT
TRBV12-5	TRBJ2-1	.	.	CASGLEGGPNEQFF	TGTGCTAGTGGTTTGGAAGGGGGTCCAAATGAGCAGTTCTTC
TRBV28	TRBJ1-1	many	.	CASSFPQGGTEAFF	TGTGCCAGCAGTTTCCCGCAGGGTGGGACTGAAGCTTTCTTT
TRBV28	TRBJ2-2	many	.	CASNRQLSNTGELFF	TGTGCCAGTAATCGACAACTATCGAACACCGGGGAGCTGTTTTTT
TRBV10-3	TRBJ2-1	many	TRBD1	CAISSSGTGWNEQFF	TGTGCCATCAGTTCGTCCGGGACAGGGTGGAATGAGCAGTTCTTC
TRBV15	TRBJ2-1	few	.	CATARDYNEQFF	TGTGCCACAGCCAGGGATTACAATGAGCAGTTCTTC